This entry features one TCR beta chain sequence. Germline V gene data show CDR1 as LNHDA and CDR2 as SQIVND (reference sequence). The CDR3 runs to 13 residues. V was cut by 9 bases and J by 8 bases, with 19 bases left in between. CD4 enrichment then naive enrichment separated naive from memory CD4+ cells. Naive and memory CD4+ T cell DNA was deep-sequenced without culture. Repertoires were generated with immunoSEQ multiplex PCR, while TCRdb's copy carries only in-frame clones and drops some. The data hold approximately 38,000 clones, with roughly 90% observed a single time. This sample stems from a study of CD4 T cells in relation to SARS-CoV-2 and coronaviruses. Study information: A couple of subjects were Hispanic; patients were under 10 males and a few females.

This receptor was taken from an adult with COVID-19. V gene TRBV19 combines with J gene TRBJ1-2; perhaps TRBD1 as D (6 bases). The sample was memory CD4+ T cells from PBMCs. Written as DNA, the CDR3 is TGTGCCAGCTCCGCAGGCAGGGGCGCAGGCTACACCTTC. It codes for CASSAGRGAGYTF.